One and the same sample provided the 27 T cell receptor beta chains below, sequenced in a study of vaccination effects on CD4 cells after COVID-19. No cognate antigen is known for these TCRs. Antigen-specific CD4+ T cell clonotypes were called by their expansion after viral peptide-pool culture in ViraFEST. Having been cultured for less than 13 days, the cells underwent CD4+ T cell isolation. Neither prior SARS-CoV-2 infection nor positive nucleocapsid antibodies were present in the vaccine recipients. Assay used: immunoSEQ multiplex PCR; TCRdb lists only in-frame clones, some missing. The sample holds 35,000 to 55,000 clones, roughly 79% seen once. The sequenced sample was CD4+ T cells from PBMCs cultured with SARS-CoV-2 spike peptides, obtained before COVID-19 vaccination. Source of these receptors: a human donor who received a COVID-19 vaccine.

On this clone itself: The junction departs from the called germline gene at one end, perhaps through a read error. The chain couples TRBV15 to TRBJ2-1, with D perhaps given as TRBD1 or TRBD2 (5 bases each). This CDR3 has 11 residues. Germline CDR1 LNHNV, CDR2 YYDKDF (reference sequence). CDR3 nucleotide sequence: TGTGCCAACGCGGCCCAGGCTGGGGGAATCTTC. Translated: CANAAQAGGIF.

The CDR3 region has the DNA TGTGCCAGCAGCTTGAGCAGGACGGAAAGCTCTGAAGCTTTCTTT. The encoded protein is CASSLSRTESSEAFF. This sequence joins TRBV7-3 and TRBJ1-1; D is unclear. Germline V CDR1 and CDR2: SGHTA, FQGTGA. V was shortened by 3 bases and J by 6 bases, with 17 bases between the two germline ends. This CDR3 contains 15 residues.

V usage is TRBV12-3 or TRBV12-4 and J usage is TRBJ1-1; unclear D gene. The CDR3 spans 13 residues. V was cut by 8 bases and J by 2 bases, with 12 bases left in between. CDR3 coding DNA: TGTGCCAGCTGCTCGAACCCCAACACTGAAGCTTTCTTT. It yields the protein CASCSNPNTEAFF.

The rearrangement uses TRBV3-1 (or the pseudogene TRBV3-2) and TRBJ2-2; 11 bases fit TRBD2. CDR3 size: 15 residues. The V and J ends lost 7 bases and 5 bases, in that order; junction bases with no gene match: 6. In germline, CDR1 is LGHDT, CDR2 YNNKEL (reference sequence). The CDR3 here is CASNKGTSGTGELFF. CDR3 DNA: TGTGCCAGCAATAAAGGGACTAGCGGAACCGGGGAGCTGTTTTTT.

The chain uses TRBV4-3 and TRBJ1-2; the D is unclear. This CDR3 has 14 amino acids. Germline values: CDR1 LGHNA, CDR2 YSLEER. The germline V and J ends were trimmed by 1 base and 0 bases, with 6 bases remaining between them. The CDR3, as DNA: TGCGCCAGCAGCCAAGGTCGAGCTAACTATGGCTACACCTTC. Its translation: CASSQGRANYGYTF.

This clone is a singleton in its sample. The chain links TRBV28 to TRBJ1-4; 8 bases are shared with TRBD1. V was clipped by 0 bases and J by 7 bases; unmatched bases: 4. This CDR3 comprises 15 residues. Germline V CDR1 and CDR2: MDHEN, SYDVKM. Written as DNA, the CDR3 is TGTGCCAGCAGTTTATGGACAGGGGCTCCTGAAAAACTGTTTTTT. Translating it yields CASSLWTGAPEKLFF.

The chain is built from TRBV7-2 and TRBJ1-5; D call uncertain. The germline gives CDR1 SGHTA, CDR2 FQGNSA. The V end lost 3 bases, the J end lost 5 bases, and 5 bases lay between the germline ends. The CDR3 contains 12 residues. The CDR3 bases are TGTGCCAGCAGCTTGGAGTATCAGCCCCAGCATTTT. Its translation is CASSLEYQPQHF.

The V gene is TRBV29-1, the J gene TRBJ1-1, with TRBD1 matching over 10 bases. Germline CDR1 is SQVTM and CDR2 is ANQGSEA. V was pared by 3 bases and J by 5 bases, with 9 bases of the junction left unmatched. The CDR3 runs to 15 residues. The CDR3 sequence: CSVDGGDRGATEAFF. In DNA, the CDR3 is TGCAGCGTTGACGGGGGGGACAGGGGCGCAACTGAAGCTTTCTTT.

This clone was seen only a few times. V and J are TRBV10-2 and TRBJ1-5; a possible D gene is TRBD1 (6 bases). CDR1 and CDR2 (germline): WSHSY, SAAADI. The CDR3 is made up of 13 amino acids. V lost 9 bases, J lost 5 bases, and 14 bases lay in between. The CDR3 nucleotides read TGCGCCAGTCGACAGGAGAATTATCAGCCCCAGCATTTT. It codes for CASRQENYQPQHF.

V is TRBV9 and J is TRBJ1-1; no clear D. Between the trimmed V and J ends, which lost 0 bases and 0 bases, there was a span of 9 bases. The CDR3 sequence is 15 residues long. Per germline, CDR1 SGDLS and CDR2 YYNGEE. CDR3 residues: CASSVVGSLNTEAFF. The CDR3 coding sequence is TGTGCCAGCAGCGTAGTCGGCTCCCTGAACACTGAAGCTTTCTTT.

For the CDR3, the DNA is TGTGCCAGCAGAGGGACAGGGGTAGCTAATGAAAAACTGTTTTTT. This codes for CASRGTGVANEKLFF. The chain is built from TRBV2 and TRBJ1-4, with 10 nucleotides matching TRBD1. V shed 6 bases, J shed 3 bases, and the junction held 4 bases outside the gene matches. This CDR3 region has 15 residues. Germline loops: CDR1 SNHLY, CDR2 FYNNEI.

This clone came up a few times. This sample includes further DNA sequences coding for the same CDR3. The genes are TRBV3-1 (or the pseudogene TRBV3-2) and TRBJ1-6; unclear D gene. Per the germline V gene, CDR1 is LGHDT and CDR2 is YNNKEL (reference sequence). This CDR3 comprises 12 residues. Trimming shortened V by 4 bases and J by 8 bases, and 6 bases separated the two germline ends. CDR3 nucleotides: TGTGCCAGCAGCCCGGGATATTCACCCCTCCACTTT. As protein: CASSPGYSPLHF.

The CDR3 DNA reads TGTGCCAGCAGCCCGGGACAGGGTTATCAGCCCCAGCATTTT. Its protein product is CASSPGQGYQPQHF. The chain recombines TRBV3-1 (or the pseudogene TRBV3-2) with TRBJ1-5, with 9 bases identical to TRBD1. The CDR3 has 14 residues. Unmatched junction bases numbered 3, after V lost 4 bases and J lost 5 bases. Germline V CDR1 and CDR2: LGHDT, YNNKEL (reference sequence).

This clone was seen just once. The chain joins TRBV6-5 to TRBJ1-5; D not certain. V was cut by 0 bases and J by 9 bases, with 15 bases left in between. The CDR3 covers 15 residues. Looked up from germline, CDR1 is MNHEY and CDR2 is SVGAGI. The CDR3 loop is CASSYSGGMRTPQHF. CDR3 nucleotide sequence: TGTGCCAGCAGTTACTCCGGAGGAATGCGGACGCCCCAGCATTTT.

This chain joins TRBV19 and TRBJ1-2; a possible D gene is TRBD1 (5 bases). CDR1 is LNHDA and CDR2 is SQIVND in the germline V gene (reference sequence). Trimming removed 3 bases from V and 8 bases from J, with 13 bases in between. This CDR3 contains 13 residues. The CDR3 protein is CASSIPGMGGYTF. Written as DNA, the CDR3 is TGTGCCAGTAGTATCCCAGGGATGGGAGGCTACACCTTC.

V usage is TRBV19 and J usage is TRBJ1-2, with 7 nucleotides matching TRBD1. Per the germline V gene, CDR1 is LNHDA and CDR2 is SQIVND (reference sequence). V was pared by 7 bases and J by 5 bases, with 22 bases of the junction left unmatched. This CDR3 region has 18 residues. CDR3 DNA: TGTGCCAGTAAATCCGATCTCGGTGACATAGACAGGGCGTATGGCTACACCTTC. This sequence encodes CASKSDLGDIDRAYGYTF.

DNA for the CDR3: TGTGCCAGCAGTTTCTACAGGGCGGGGGCGAAGAATTCACCCCTCCACTTT. This encodes CASSFYRAGAKNSPLHF. V and J are TRBV28 and TRBJ1-6; maybe TRBD1 (6 bases). V was cut by 3 bases and J by 7 bases, with 19 bases left in between. The CDR3 runs 17 residues. Germline CDR1 reads MDHEN; CDR2 reads SYDVKM.

This clone was seen only once. CDR3 residues: CASSLTTVKGNSPLHF. The CDR3 DNA reads as TGCGCCAGCAGCCTTACGACAGTAAAGGGGAATTCACCCCTCCACTTT. This rearrangement joins TRBV4-1 to TRBJ1-6, with a possible D match to TRBD1 (5 bases). Trimming stripped 4 bases from V and 7 bases from J, with 17 bases between. Germline CDR1 is MGHRA and CDR2 is YSYEKL. The CDR3 runs to 16 residues.

The CDR3 DNA reads TGTGCCAGCAGTTTACAAGGGTTAGCCACTGAAGCTTTCTTT. Protein product: CASSLQGLATEAFF. J is TRBJ1-1 and V is TRBV28; no clear D gene. The CDR3 sequence is 14 residues long. CDR1 is MDHEN and CDR2 is SYDVKM in the germline V gene. Trimming took 2 bases from V and 4 from J, leaving 11 bases between them.

V is TRBV3-1 (or the pseudogene TRBV3-2) and J is TRBJ2-5; D gene ambiguous. Germline-derived CDR1 and CDR2 are LGHDT and YNNKEL (reference sequence). The CDR3 length is 14 residues. The V end lost 2 bases, the J end lost 3 bases, and 10 bases lay between the germline ends. The CDR3 region has the DNA TGTGCCAGCAGCCAACAGGAGAGGAAAGAGACCCAGTACTTC. Translation: CASSQQERKETQYF.

This clone came up once. The chain links TRBV5-8 to TRBJ2-5, with 7 bases lining up with TRBD1. CDR3 length: 16 residues. V dropped 2 bases and J dropped 4; count of bases not matched to a gene: 11. Germline lookup yields CDR1 SGHTS and CDR2 YDEGEE. The CDR3 protein is CASSLATGLFGETQYF. The CDR3 DNA reads TGTGCCAGCAGCTTAGCGACAGGGTTATTTGGAGAGACCCAGTACTTC.

V is TRBV2 and J is TRBJ2-1; D is unclear. V lost 7 bases and J 7 bases, leaving 14 bases between the germline ends. The V gene's germline CDR1 is SNHLY and CDR2 FYNNEI. The CDR3 runs 13 residues. CDR3 residues: CASTFQLENEQFF. The CDR3 nucleotides read TGTGCCAGCACCTTCCAATTGGAGAATGAGCAGTTCTTC.

V usage is TRBV7-2 and J usage is TRBJ2-5, with 7 bases matching TRBD2. J was trimmed by 0 bases and V by 3 bases; bases with no gene match: 1. CDR3 length: 14 residues. Germline CDR1 and CDR2: SGHTA and FQGNSA. CDR3 sequence: CASSFGGYQETQYF. CDR3 bases: TGTGCCAGCAGCTTCGGGGGGTACCAAGAGACCCAGTACTTC.

In its sample, this clone was seen a few times. The chain's CDR3 is CASSLLIVGNTEAFF. The CDR3 DNA is TGTGCCAGCAGCTTATTAATAGTCGGGAACACTGAAGCTTTCTTT. The rearrangement uses TRBV7-3 and TRBJ1-1; D is unresolved. Between the trimmed V and J ends, which lost 2 bases and 1 base, there was a span of 11 bases. The CDR3 runs 15 residues. Germline CDR1 and CDR2: SGHTA and FQGTGA.

This clone has just a few counts. This chain connects TRBV3-1 (or the pseudogene TRBV3-2) to TRBJ1-2; no clear D. The CDR3 is 12 amino acids. V shed 1 base and J shed 5 bases, with 5 bases lying between them. Germline V CDR1 and CDR2: LGHDT, YNNKEL (reference sequence). Here the CDR3 reads CASSQAVYGYTF. CDR3 nucleotides: TGTGCCAGCAGCCAAGCCGTTTATGGCTACACCTTC.

This clone has more than one count but fewer than ten. This rearrangement joins TRBV5-4 to TRBJ2-2; TRBD2 matches at 11 bases. After removal of 5 bases from V and 4 bases from J, the junction contained 7 bases not matched to a gene. The CDR3 is 16 residues long. Germline V gene sequence: CDR1 SGHNT, CDR2 YYREEE (reference sequence). The CDR3 loop reads CASSPGTSGFTGELFF. The CDR3 DNA sequence: TGTGCCAGCAGTCCCGGGACTAGCGGCTTCACCGGGGAGCTGTTTTTT.

CDR3 region: CASSTHLDSTDTQYF. The CDR3 DNA reads TGTGCCAGCAGCACCCATCTTGATAGCACAGATACGCAGTATTTT. The chain is built from TRBV6-5 and TRBJ2-3; D not resolved. The CDR3 covers 15 residues. With 6 bases removed from V and 0 bases from J, the gap between germline ends came to 13 bases. The germline gives CDR1 MNHEY, CDR2 SVGAGI.